The T cell receptor beta chain under discussion was sequenced for a study of cytomegalovirus exposure and HLA in healthy donors. Findings of the study overall: A later analysis linked a missense DCLRE1C variant to TCR beta V- and J-gene trimming. In a later analysis, across HLA loci, associated TCR counts were highest for DRB1, lowest for HLA-C. In a later analysis, CMV-associated beta chains were mostly HLA-associated, it appeared.

Primers: 60 Vbeta forward and 13 Jbeta reverse. Profiling relied on immunoSEQ multiplex PCR, and the TCRdb table lists in-frame clones only, not all of them. This sample yields roughly 190,000 clones, of which about four fifths are seen a single time; over 1.5% belongs to the top ten. Healthy bone marrow donors made up the cohort. A remark on this clone: Antigen specificity is unknown.

V gave up 0 bases and J gave up 9 bases, with 15 bases separating them. Germline assignment: CDR1 LGHNA and CDR2 YSLEER. The CDR3 is 16 residues long. The source of this sequence is a girl between 10 and 17 years old in good health and CMV-seropositive. The specimen was PBMCs. V gene TRBV4-3 combines with J gene TRBJ1-6, with D tentatively TRBD1 (5 bases). The DNA for the CDR3 is TGCGCCAGCAGCCAAGATCGTTTGGGCGGGGGTTCACCCCTCCACTTT. It codes for CASSQDRLGGGSPLHF.